Listed here is a single TCR beta chain. Its target is unknown. The sample belongs to a study of T cells in narcolepsy. Germline assignment: CDR1 SGHAT and CDR2 FQNNGV. With V trimmed by 2 bases and J by 6 bases, 15 bases remained unmatched. CDR3 size: 18 residues. Some clones are missing from TCRdb's copy, which holds only in-frame ones; the method was immunoSEQ multiplex PCR. The sample has tens of thousands of clones; approximately 80% are singletons. General study points: In some patient and control memory CD4+ samples, autoreactive clones were absent. Comparing one patient's CSF and blood CD4+ clonotypes highlighted HCRT- and TRIB2-specific autoreactive clonotypes.

The clonotype was recovered from a human donor with narcolepsy. Material for sequencing was CD45RA- memory CD4+ T cells from PBMCs. The chain uses TRBV11-2 and TRBJ2-1, with 8 bases aligning to TRBD2. The CDR3 is CASSLKVGAREAFNEQFF. In DNA, the CDR3 is TGTGCCAGCAGCTTAAAGGTTGGGGCGCGGGAGGCGTTCAATGAGCAGTTCTTC.